The 12 T cell receptor beta chains given below trace back to one sample, sequenced in a study of T cell responses to AZD1222 COVID-19 vaccine. Using immunoSEQ multiplex PCR, the repertoire was profiled, and TCRdb retains in-frame clones only, with some absent. The sample lists more than 150,000 clones; around 90% were seen once. The sequencing here drew on peripheral blood, taken 28 days after the second AZD1222 dose. The receptors come from an adult who received the AZD1222 COVID-19 vaccine.

This sequence joins TRBV4-1 and TRBJ1-1; weak D call: TRBD1 (5 bases). The ends were cut back, 5 bases at V and 4 bases at J, with 17 bases in the middle. From germline, CDR1 is MGHRA and CDR2 YSYEKL. The CDR3 covers 15 residues. This CDR3 reads CASSSLGPPGTEAFF. In DNA form, the CDR3 reads TGCGCCAGCAGCTCCCTGGGGCCCCCAGGCACTGAAGCTTTCTTT.

The genes are TRBV5-1 and TRBJ2-6, with 7 positions matching TRBD1. Germline values: CDR1 SGHRS, CDR2 YFSETQ. Trimming at V came to 3 bases and at J to 4 bases, leaving 7 bases not matched to a gene. The CDR3 extends over 16 amino acids. Here the CDR3 DNA reads TGCGCCAGCAGCTGGGACAGCTTCGGCGGGGCCAACGTCCTGACTTTC. Its protein product is CASSWDSFGGANVLTF.

This CDR3 is CASSLGQGGNYGYTF. CDR3 bases: TGCGCCAGCAGCTTGGGGCAGGGAGGCAACTATGGCTACACCTTC. V gene TRBV5-1 combines with J gene TRBJ1-2, with TRBD1 as a possible D gene (5 bases). V dropped 0 bases and J dropped 2 bases, with 11 bases sitting between them. This CDR3 spans 15 amino acids. Germline assignment: CDR1 SGHRS and CDR2 YFSETQ. The variable domain in full, with the rest retrieved from reference TRBV5-1 and TRBJ1-2, is KAGVTQTPRYLIKTRGQQVTLSCSPISGHRSVSWYQQTPGQGLQFLFEYFSETQRNKGNFPGRFSGRQFSNSRSEMNVSTLELGDSALYLCASSLGQGGNYGYTFGSGTRLTVV.

This chain uses TRBV7-9 with TRBJ1-6; a weak D match, TRBD1 (6 bases). Germline loops: CDR1 SEHNR, CDR2 FQNEAQ (reference sequence). With 3 bases removed from V and 5 bases from J, the gap between germline ends came to 8 bases. The length of the CDR3 is 14 residues. The CDR3 reads CASSFGQHNSPLHF. CDR3 DNA sequence: TGTGCCAGCAGCTTCGGACAGCATAATTCACCCCTCCACTTT.

This chain joins TRBV19 and TRBJ2-1, with D hard to call. Trimming took off 3 bases at V and 3 bases at J, with 6 bases between the two ends. Looked up from germline, CDR1 is LNHDA and CDR2 is SQIVND (reference sequence). The CDR3 has 13 amino acids. The CDR3 nucleotides are TGTGCCAGTAGTATCGACGACTACAATGAGCAGTTCTTC. It encodes CASSIDDYNEQFF.

The gene calls are TRBV10-3 and TRBJ2-1; tentatively, D is TRBD2 (6 bases). The ends were cut back, 2 bases at V and 5 bases at J, with 13 bases in the middle. Germline loops: CDR1 ENHRY, CDR2 SYGVKD. The CDR3 sequence is 15 residues long. The CDR3 sequence is CAISERRGGNNEQFF. Written as DNA, the CDR3 is TGTGCCATCAGTGAGAGGCGGGGTGGGAACAATGAGCAGTTCTTC.

This clone was counted once. The rearrangement uses TRBV7-3 and TRBJ2-2; tentatively, D is TRBD1 or TRBD2 (6 bases each). From germline, CDR1 is SGHTA and CDR2 FQGTGA. This CDR3 region has 14 residues. Trimming took off 5 bases at V and 4 bases at J, with 11 bases between the two ends. In DNA, the CDR3 is TGTGCCAGCAGCCCTGGGGGGCCCACCGGGGAGCTGTTTTTT. Protein sequence: CASSPGGPTGELFF.

The chain recombines TRBV5-8 with TRBJ2-5; TRBD2 matches 11 bases. Germline trimming cut 1 base from V and 5 bases from J; bases unmatched to any gene: 4. The length of the CDR3 is 15 residues. From germline, CDR1 is SGHTS and CDR2 YDEGEE. The CDR3 nucleotides are TGTGCCAGCAGCTTGAGCGGGACTAGCGGTGAGACCCAGTACTTC. Translation gives CASSLSGTSGETQYF.

The chain recombines TRBV21-1 with TRBJ2-7; TRBD1 was called by the table and not checked on the DNA. TRBV21-1 is a listed pseudogene. CDR3 size: 16 residues. CDR3 nucleotide sequence: TGTGCCAGCAGCCCCCCCACGAACGGGACAGGCTACGAGCAGTACTTC. Translation gives CASSPPTNGTGYEQYF.

The chain couples TRBV28 to TRBJ1-4; 7 bases agree with TRBD1. There are 15 residues in the CDR3. With 6 bases clipped from V and 10 bases from J, the junction kept 14 bases outside the gene matches. Germline V CDR1 and CDR2: MDHEN, SYDVKM. The CDR3 is CASRPGQVGSGKLFF. The CDR3 coding sequence is TGTGCCAGCAGACCCGGACAGGTGGGGAGTGGAAAACTGTTTTTT.

The CDR3 sequence is CASSPRTGVRNEQFF. The CDR3 DNA reads as TGTGCCAGTAGTCCCCGGACAGGGGTACGGAATGAGCAGTTCTTC. The V gene is TRBV19, the J gene TRBJ2-1; 9 bases line up with TRBD1. There are 15 residues in the CDR3. The V and J ends lost 5 bases and 7 bases, in that order; junction bases with no gene match: 9. From germline, CDR1 is LNHDA and CDR2 SQIVND (reference sequence). Using reference TRBV19 and TRBJ2-1 for the parts outside the CDR3, the full variable domain is DGGITQSPKYLFRKEGQNVTLSCEQNLNHDAMYWYRQDPGQGLRLIYYSQIVNDFQKGDIAEGYSVSREKKESFPLTVTSAQKNPTAFYLCASSPRTGVRNEQFFGPGTRLTVL.

The J gene is TRBJ1-2, the V gene TRBV9; D ambiguous. Germline values: CDR1 SGDLS, CDR2 YYNGEE. V lost 0 bases and J 6 bases, leaving 12 bases between the germline ends. The CDR3 has 14 residues. Written as DNA, the CDR3 is TGTGCCAGCAGCGTAGTGGAGGGCAGTAATGGCTACACCTTC. As protein: CASSVVEGSNGYTF.